One and the same sample provided the 22 T cell receptor beta chains below, sequenced in a study of blood T cell repertoires in COVID-19 (dated by TCRdb to the early 2020s). The library relied on the immunoSEQ multiplex PCR assay. TCRdb obtained this table from immuneACCESS and retained in-frame rearrangements with V and J assigned. These tables miss some clones; where compared with another copy, unresolved V genes account for less than half of the shortfall, and the remainder is unexplained. The sample table lists roughly 190,000 clones, about 86% of them with a count of one. The ten largest clones add up to 7% to 7.5% of the sample. The sample was peripheral blood. These receptors came from an elderly woman in a cohort sampled during active or convalescent COVID-19.

This rearrangement joins TRBV4-1 to TRBJ1-2; maybe TRBD1 (6 bases). The length of the CDR3 is 14 residues. V lost 2 bases and J lost 6, with 13 bases in between. The germline gives CDR1 MGHRA, CDR2 YSYEKL. The CDR3 protein is CASSQMGGADGYTF. The CDR3 nucleotides read TGCGCCAGCAGCCAAATGGGGGGGGCGGATGGCTACACCTTC.

The J gene is TRBJ1-4, the V gene TRBV10-3, with 7 bases fitting TRBD1. The V and J ends lost 4 bases and 10 bases, in that order; junction bases with no gene match: 15. CDR1 and CDR2 from the germline V gene are ENHRY and SYGVKD. This CDR3 region has 16 residues. The CDR3 bases are TGTGCCATCAGTGTCACCATTGGGACAGAACTCGGAAAACTGTTTTTT. Translated, it gives CAISVTIGTELGKLFF.

The V call is TRBV10-3, the J call TRBJ2-7; 8 bases align to TRBD1. J was trimmed by 2 bases and V by 4 bases; bases with no gene match: 4. The CDR3 sequence is 14 residues long. The germline V gene has CDR1 ENHRY and CDR2 SYGVKD. CDR3 bases: TGTGCCATCAGTGCCGCAGGGGGCCCCTACGAGCAGTACGTC. Protein: CAISAAGGPYEQYV.

The CDR3 DNA reads as TGTGCCAGCAGCGTGGGACTAGCGGGAGGGATGGGCACAGATACGCAGTATTTT. Its protein is CASSVGLAGGMGTDTQYF. The J gene is TRBJ2-3, the V gene TRBV9; 16 bases map to TRBD2. The CDR3 totals 18 residues. V shed 2 bases and J 1 base; nucleotides not matched to a gene: 4. Germline V CDR1 and CDR2: SGDLS, YYNGEE.

V is TRBV11-3 and J is TRBJ1-2; the match to TRBD1 covers 9 bases. The ends lost 6 bases at V and 3 bases at J; junction bases unmatched: 8. There are 15 residues in the CDR3. Germline values: CDR1 SGHNT, CDR2 YENEEA. The CDR3 is CASRPGQGDHYGYTF. CDR3 DNA: TGTGCCAGCAGGCCGGGACAGGGAGACCACTATGGCTACACCTTC.

This clone was seen a handful of times. The V gene is TRBV7-9, the J gene TRBJ1-6; the D gene is possibly TRBD1 (6 bases). Germline assignment: CDR1 SEHNR and CDR2 FQNEAQ (reference sequence). Trimming shortened V by 4 bases and J by 14 bases, and 21 bases separated the two germline ends. CDR3 length: 15 amino acids. CDR3 bases: TGTGCCAGCAGCTCTCGAGGATACAGGGCCGGGGCCCTCCACTTT. Its translation: CASSSRGYRAGALHF.

The gene calls are TRBV3-1 (or the pseudogene TRBV3-2) and TRBJ2-7, with 8 positions matching TRBD1. CDR1 is LGHDT, CDR2 YNNKEL, per germline (reference sequence). The V segment lost 4 bases and the J segment 6 bases; nucleotides outside the gene matches: 5. The CDR3 spans 13 residues. The CDR3 reads CASSLQGGREQYF. The DNA for the CDR3 is TGTGCCAGCAGCCTACAGGGGGGACGCGAGCAGTACTTC.

This chain joins TRBV7-2 and TRBJ2-3, with 10 bases fitting TRBD2. The CDR3 spans 15 residues. The germline CDR1 and CDR2 sequences are SGHTA and FQGNSA. Trimming at V came to 1 base and at J to 5 bases, leaving 3 bases not matched to a gene. The chain's CDR3 is CASSLEAGGVDTQYF. The CDR3 DNA reads TGTGCCAGCAGCTTAGAAGCGGGAGGGGTAGATACGCAGTATTTT.

The CDR3 DNA reads TGTGCCAGCAGCTGGGACAGGACCAGCTTGGACACGCAGTATTTT. Its translation is CASSWDRTSLDTQYF. The chain couples TRBV7-9 to TRBJ2-3, with 8 bases matching TRBD1. In germline, CDR1 is SEHNR, CDR2 FQNEAQ (reference sequence). Trimming removed 4 bases from V and 9 bases from J; junction bases left unmatched: 12. The CDR3 consists of 15 residues.

The chain recombines TRBV30 with TRBJ1-2; TRBD1 agrees at 8 bases. Germline V gene sequence: CDR1 GTSNPN, CDR2 SVGIG (reference sequence). The J segment lost 3 bases and the V segment lost 8 bases, leaving 17 bases of the junction unmatched. The CDR3 contains 16 residues. The CDR3 sequence: CARSVNFRGRDYGYTF. CDR3 nucleotide sequence: TGTGCCCGAAGCGTCAACTTCAGGGGGCGCGACTATGGCTACACCTTC.

The chain employs TRBV30 and TRBJ1-5; D gene ambiguous. Per germline, CDR1 GTSNPN and CDR2 SVGIG (reference sequence). This CDR3 comprises 12 residues. The V end lost 0 bases, the J end lost 7 bases, and 7 bases lay between the germline ends. CDR3 sequence: CAWSVLQQPQHF. The CDR3 DNA reads TGTGCCTGGAGTGTACTTCAACAGCCCCAGCATTTT.

Only one count was recorded for this clone. This chain connects TRBV30 to TRBJ2-7; tentative D call: TRBD2 (5 bases). The length of the CDR3 is 15 residues. CDR1 is GTSNPN, CDR2 SVGIG, per germline (reference sequence). The ends were cut back, 3 bases at V and 3 bases at J, with 18 bases in the middle. The DNA for the CDR3 is TGTGCCTGGAGCAGTGAGGGAAGAGGCGTCTACGAGCAGTACTTC. Protein: CAWSSEGRGVYEQYF.

The J gene is TRBJ1-4, the V gene TRBV7-2; no clear D gene. Trimming shortened V by 5 bases and J by 0 bases, and 10 bases separated the two germline ends. Germline V lookup: CDR1 SGHTA, CDR2 FQGNSA. This CDR3 has 15 residues. The CDR3 DNA sequence: TGTGCCAGCAGCCCCAACATGGCAACTAATGAAAAACTGTTTTTT. It yields the protein CASSPNMATNEKLFF.

The chain joins TRBV28 to TRBJ1-2, with 9 nucleotides matching TRBD1. V trimming: 4 bases; J trimming: 4 bases; junction bases outside the gene matches: 4. The CDR3 is made up of 14 amino acids. Germline values: CDR1 MDHEN, CDR2 SYDVKM. The CDR3 sequence is CASSSGDRVYGYTF. DNA of the CDR3: TGTGCCAGCAGTTCGGGGGACAGGGTCTATGGCTACACCTTC.

The chain carries TRBV7-9 and TRBJ2-3, with 9 bases fitting TRBD2. Losses at the gene ends were 5 bases for V and 2 bases for J; bases not matched to a gene: 5. Germline loops: CDR1 SEHNR, CDR2 FQNEAQ (reference sequence). The CDR3 has 15 residues. CDR3 residues: CASSRASGDTDTQYF. The CDR3 bases are TGTGCCAGCAGCCGTGCTAGCGGGGACACAGATACGCAGTATTTT. The whole variable domain, filled in from reference TRBV7-9 and TRBJ2-3, reads DTGVSQNPRHKITKRGQNVTFRCDPISEHNRLYWYRQTLGQGPEFLTYFQNEAQLEKSRLLSDRFSAERPKGSFSTLEIQRTEQGDSAMYLCASSRASGDTDTQYFGPGTRLTVL.

CDR3 loop: CAGARGTGGYTF. The CDR3 region has the DNA TGTGCCGGCGCTCGGGGAACTGGCGGCTACACCTTC. The chain uses TRBV6-5 and TRBJ1-2; D unresolved. In germline, CDR1 is MNHEY, CDR2 SVGAGI. Trimming stripped 11 bases from V and 8 bases from J, with 18 bases between. The CDR3 spans 12 residues.

The rearrangement links TRBV11-3 to TRBJ2-1; 10 bases align to TRBD2. Germline V lookup: CDR1 SGHNT, CDR2 YENEEA. The ends lost 2 bases at V and 2 bases at J; junction bases unmatched: 0. The CDR3 totals 15 residues. The CDR3 here is CASSLLAGAYNEQFF. The CDR3 DNA reads TGTGCCAGCAGCTTACTAGCGGGGGCCTACAATGAGCAGTTCTTC.

The genes are TRBV6-5 and TRBJ2-2; D perhaps matches TRBD2 (5 bases). The CDR3 consists of 14 residues. V was cut by 6 bases and J by 5 bases, with 13 bases left in between. CDR1 is MNHEY and CDR2 is SVGAGI in the germline V gene. In DNA form, the CDR3 reads TGTGCCAGCAGCTACCTGAGGGAAACCGGGGAGCTGTTTTTT. It codes for CASSYLRETGELFF.

The chain couples TRBV19 to TRBJ1-5; possibly TRBD1 for D (5 bases). The CDR3 length is 16 residues. Trimming took off 4 bases at V and 1 base at J, with 14 bases between the two ends. Germline CDR1 is LNHDA and CDR2 is SQIVND (reference sequence). The CDR3 region is CASSTRRRQSNQPQHF. CDR3 nucleotide sequence: TGTGCCAGTAGTACCCGGCGGAGACAGAGCAATCAGCCCCAGCATTTT.

This clone was seen repeatedly, ten times or more. The rearrangement joins TRBV6-5 to TRBJ1-2, with D maybe TRBD1 (6 bases). Looked up from germline, CDR1 is MNHEY and CDR2 is SVGAGI. The ends were cut back, 6 bases at V and 4 bases at J, with 15 bases in the middle. This CDR3 region has 14 residues. The CDR3 nucleotides are TGTGCCAGCAGAACACAGGGTGGGGGCTATGGCTACACCTTC. It translates to CASRTQGGGYGYTF.

V and J are TRBV20-1 and TRBJ2-5; 9 bases are shared with TRBD1. Unmatched junction bases numbered 5, after V lost 7 bases and J lost 8 bases. Germline V gene sequence: CDR1 DFQATT, CDR2 SNEGSKA (reference sequence). This CDR3 has 11 residues. Written as DNA, the CDR3 is TGCAGTGAGGACAGGGGAGATACCCAGTACTTC. Translating it yields CSEDRGDTQYF.

Only a few counts were recorded for this clone. V usage is TRBV19 and J usage is TRBJ1-2, with D unresolved. V was trimmed by 5 bases and J by 4 bases, leaving 11 bases between them. The CDR3 has 13 residues. Germline V gene lookup returns CDR1 LNHDA and CDR2 SQIVND (reference sequence). The CDR3 DNA follows: TGTGCCAGTAGTTCGAACAGAGTCTATGGCTACACCTTC. This codes for CASSSNRVYGYTF. Based on the CDR3 plus reference TRBV19 and TRBJ1-2, the full variable domain is DGGITQSPKYLFRKEGQNVTLSCEQNLNHDAMYWYRQDPGQGLRLIYYSQIVNDFQKGDIAEGYSVSREKKESFPLTVTSAQKNPTAFYLCASSSNRVYGYTFGSGTRLTVV.